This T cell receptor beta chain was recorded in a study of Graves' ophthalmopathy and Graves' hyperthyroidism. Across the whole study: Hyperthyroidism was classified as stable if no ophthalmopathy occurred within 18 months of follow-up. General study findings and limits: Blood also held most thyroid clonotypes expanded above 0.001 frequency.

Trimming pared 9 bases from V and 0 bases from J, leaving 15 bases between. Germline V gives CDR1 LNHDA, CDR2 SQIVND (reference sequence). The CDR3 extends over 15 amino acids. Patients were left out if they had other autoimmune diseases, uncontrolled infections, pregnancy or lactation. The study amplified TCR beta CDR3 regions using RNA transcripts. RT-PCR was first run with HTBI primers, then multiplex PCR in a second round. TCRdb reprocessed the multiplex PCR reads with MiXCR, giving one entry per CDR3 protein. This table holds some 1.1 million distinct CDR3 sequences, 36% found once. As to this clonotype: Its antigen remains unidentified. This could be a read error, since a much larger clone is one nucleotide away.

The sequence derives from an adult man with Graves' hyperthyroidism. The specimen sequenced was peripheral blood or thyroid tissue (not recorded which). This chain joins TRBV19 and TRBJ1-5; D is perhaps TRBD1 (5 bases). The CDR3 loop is CASSRGKCSNQPQHF. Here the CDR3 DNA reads TGTGCCAGCAGCCGGGGGAAGTGTAGCAATCAGCCCCAGCATTTT.